A single sample gave rise to the 30 T cell receptor beta chains below, sequenced in a study of patients and donors after allogeneic stem cell transplantation. One entry per CDR3 protein results from TCRdb running MiXCR on the RT-PCR reads. Of tens of thousands of distinct CDR3 sequences listed, around 31% were seen once; the top ten hold around 45%. Sequences were obtained from blood, either unsorted or a sorted T cell fraction (not recorded which). These TCRs come from a human donor who was either an allogeneic HSCT recipient or a stem cell or donor lymphocyte infusion donor (not recorded which). It is not recorded whose cells these are; they may come from a transplant donor.

The V gene is TRBV29-1, the J gene TRBJ2-5; TRBD1 is a possible D gene (6 bases). The ends were cut back, 1 base at V and 5 bases at J, with 11 bases in the middle. This CDR3 comprises 13 residues. Germline V gene data show CDR1 as SQVTM and CDR2 as ANQGSEA. CDR3: CSVEGQGWETQYF. The DNA for the CDR3 is TGCAGCGTTGAAGGGCAGGGGTGGGAGACCCAGTACTTC.

This clonotype was counted at least ten times. V and J are TRBV4-2 and TRBJ1-1; TRBD1 matches 12 bases. V trimming: 3 bases; J trimming: 4 bases; junction bases outside the gene matches: 3. The germline V gene encodes CDR1 LGHNA and CDR2 YNFKEQ. CDR3 length: 15 residues. The CDR3 sequence: CASSQGTGGVTEAFF. The DNA for the CDR3 is TGTGCCAGCAGCCAGGGGACAGGGGGCGTCACTGAAGCTTTCTTT.

This clonotype came up a few times. In nucleotides, the CDR3 is TGCGCCAGCAGGGTGGGACTCTCCACAGATACGCAGTATTTT. Protein sequence: CASRVGLSTDTQYF. This chain connects TRBV5-1 to TRBJ2-3, with D possibly being TRBD2 (6 bases). Germline CDR1 is SGHRS and CDR2 is YFSETQ. The V end lost 5 bases, the J end lost 2 bases, and 12 bases lay between the germline ends. This CDR3 is 14 amino acids long.

This clonotype was recorded at least ten times. The V call is TRBV28, the J call TRBJ1-1; no clear D gene. Between the trimmed V and J ends, which lost 7 bases and 1 base, there was a span of 10 bases. The CDR3 covers 13 residues. The germline CDR1 and CDR2 sequences are MDHEN and SYDVKM. The CDR3 DNA follows: TGTGCCAGCACTTACCGGGCGAACACTGAAGCTTTCTTT. Its protein is CASTYRANTEAFF. The full variable domain, rest sourced from reference TRBV28 and TRBJ1-1, is DVKVTQSSRYLVKRTGEKVFLECVQDMDHENMFWYRQDPGLGLRLIYFSYDVKMKEKGDIPEGYSVSREKKERFSLILESASTNQTSMYLCASTYRANTEAFFGQGTRLTVV.

This clonotype was observed a few times. The V gene is TRBV9, the J gene TRBJ1-1; no definite D call. The CDR3 spans 14 residues. Trimming removed 3 bases from V and 0 bases from J, with 9 bases in between. The germline V gene has CDR1 SGDLS and CDR2 YYNGEE. The CDR3 sequence: CASSADGMNTEAFF. The DNA for the CDR3 is TGTGCCAGCAGCGCGGACGGCATGAACACTGAAGCTTTCTTT.

This clonotype was seen more than once but under ten times. J is TRBJ1-3 and V is TRBV5-6, with D unclear. Between the trimmed V and J ends, which lost 1 base and 0 bases, there was a span of 8 bases. The CDR3 contains 15 residues. The germline V gene has CDR1 SGHDT and CDR2 YYEEEE. In DNA, the CDR3 is TGTGCCAGCAGCTTGCGACGGACCTCTGGAAACACCATATATTTT. The encoded protein is CASSLRRTSGNTIYF.

The V gene is TRBV5-6, the J gene TRBJ2-5; the D gene could be TRBD1 or TRBD2 (5 bases each). CDR1 is SGHDT and CDR2 is YYEEEE in the germline V gene. Trimming pared 4 bases from V and 4 bases from J, leaving 17 bases between. The CDR3 is 15 residues long. The CDR3 DNA reads as TGTGCCAGCAGCGGGGACCTCCACTCCGTAGAGACCCAGTACTTC. As protein: CASSGDLHSVETQYF.

CDR3 sequence reads: CASSLAGYQPQHF. In DNA form, the CDR3 reads TGCGCCAGCAGCTTAGCAGGGTATCAGCCCCAGCATTTT. The J gene is TRBJ1-5, the V gene TRBV5-1; perhaps TRBD1 as D (5 bases). The CDR3 is 13 amino acids. Germline V gene data show CDR1 as SGHRS and CDR2 as YFSETQ. The V end was cut by 2 bases, the J end by 5 bases, with 8 bases between.

V and J are TRBV7-2 and TRBJ2-3; 7 bases align to TRBD2. Germline loops: CDR1 SGHTA, CDR2 FQGNSA. J was trimmed by 1 base and V by 5 bases; bases with no gene match: 12. This CDR3 is built from 17 residues. In nucleotides, the CDR3 is TGTGCCAGCAGCCCACCGGGAGGCGGCTGGGGCACAGATACGCAGTATTTT. It is translated as CASSPPGGGWGTDTQYF.

The chain couples TRBV20-1 to TRBJ1-4; D ambiguous. From germline, CDR1 is DFQATT and CDR2 SNEGSKA (reference sequence). The CDR3 is 12 residues long. With 4 bases removed from V and 5 bases from J, the gap between germline ends came to 8 bases. CDR3 nucleotides: TGCAGTGCTACGGACCGGAATGAAAAACTGTTTTTT. This gives the protein CSATDRNEKLFF.

This clonotype was counted ten times or more. The genes are TRBV20-1 and TRBJ1-5; 8 bases match TRBD1. CDR3 length: 15 residues. From germline, CDR1 is DFQATT and CDR2 SNEGSKA (reference sequence). V lost 4 bases to trimming and J lost 1 base; unmatched junction nucleotides: 6. The CDR3 is CSANSGGPSNQPQHF. CDR3 sequence (DNA): TGCAGTGCTAACTCAGGGGGCCCGAGCAATCAGCCCCAGCATTTT.

The rearrangement joins TRBV20-1 to TRBJ1-2; TRBD1 matches 9 bases. V dropped 4 bases and J dropped 8; count of bases not matched to a gene: 8. Germline values: CDR1 DFQATT, CDR2 SNEGSKA (reference sequence). The CDR3 extends over 13 amino acids. The CDR3 bases are TGCAGTGCTACTTGGACAGGGGCCAGGGGCTACACCTTC. Amino acid sequence: CSATWTGARGYTF.

This sequence joins TRBV12-3 or TRBV12-4 and TRBJ1-2, with D possibly being TRBD1 (6 bases). There are 14 residues in the CDR3. V was pared by 4 bases and J by 2 bases, with 11 bases between. The CDR3 reads CASSYGTGNYGYTF. As DNA, the CDR3 is TGTGCCAGCAGTTACGGAACAGGGAACTATGGCTACACCTTC.

This clonotype was seen a few times. The chain links TRBV7-2 to TRBJ2-1; D ambiguous. Germline CDR1 reads SGHTA; CDR2 reads FQGNSA. The V and J ends lost 4 bases and 0 bases respectively, with 4 bases between them. This CDR3 comprises 13 residues. CDR3 coding DNA: TGTGCCAGCAGCTGGAGCTCCTACAATGAGCAGTTCTTC. Its protein product is CASSWSSYNEQFF.

This clonotype showed up just a few times. The rearrangement links TRBV25-1 to TRBJ2-5; maybe TRBD1 (6 bases). Trimming shortened V by 2 bases and J by 4 bases, and 11 bases separated the two germline ends. Per germline, CDR1 MGHDK and CDR2 SYGVNS. This CDR3 spans 14 amino acids. Here the CDR3 reads CASSEAGQRETQYF. In nucleotides, the CDR3 is TGTGCCAGCAGTGAAGCTGGACAGAGAGAGACCCAGTACTTC.

In this sample, this clonotype turned up a few times. This chain uses TRBV12-3 or TRBV12-4 with TRBJ2-3; the match to TRBD2 covers 10 bases. CDR3 length equals 18 residues. Trimming at V came to 6 bases and at J to 0 bases, leaving 12 bases not matched to a gene. The DNA of the CDR3 is TGTGCCAGCAGACCCCTTAGCGGGGGGCTACCTAGCACAGATACGCAGTATTTT. Residues: CASRPLSGGLPSTDTQYF.

In its sample, this clonotype was seen a few times. The chain joins TRBV5-5 to TRBJ1-2; 10 nucleotides line up with TRBD1. The germline V gene has CDR1 SGHKS and CDR2 YYEKEE (reference sequence). Trimming cost V 4 bases and J 0 bases; bases outside gene matches: 15. The CDR3 length is 19 residues. CDR3 amino acids: CASSARDRGGEPANYGYTF. CDR3 DNA sequence: TGTGCCAGCAGCGCCCGGGACAGGGGAGGGGAACCAGCTAACTATGGCTACACCTTC.

V gene TRBV5-6 combines with J gene TRBJ2-2, with no clear D. The CDR3 has 15 amino acids. V was clipped by 5 bases and J by 6 bases, with 17 bases between them. The germline V gene has CDR1 SGHDT and CDR2 YYEEEE. DNA for the CDR3: TGTGCCAGCAGGTTGAGTCCAGCGATAGCCGGGGAGCTGTTTTTT. Amino acids: CASRLSPAIAGELFF. Supplemented by reference TRBV5-6 and TRBJ2-2, the full variable domain reads DAGVTQSPTHLIKTRGQQVTLRCSPKSGHDTVSWYQQALGQGPQFIFQYYEEEERQRGNFPDRFSGHQFPNYSSELNVNALLLGDSALYLCASRLSPAIAGELFFGEGSRLTVL.

This clonotype was seen only a few times. The rearrangement uses TRBV12-3 or TRBV12-4 and TRBJ1-5; the D is unclear. The CDR3 totals 14 residues. The germline V and J ends were trimmed by 4 bases and 4 bases, with 11 bases remaining between them. In nucleotides, the CDR3 is TGTGCCAGCAGTTCCGGATCTGTTAATCAGCCCCAGCATTTT. Translating it yields CASSSGSVNQPQHF.

This clonotype was detected a few times. The rearrangement links TRBV18 to TRBJ2-5; 7 nucleotides align to TRBD1. In germline, CDR1 is KGHSH, CDR2 LQKENI. The CDR3 loop spans 15 amino acids. The V and J ends lost 5 bases and 0 bases, in that order; junction bases with no gene match: 6. The CDR3 sequence: CASSRGGPYQETQYF. The CDR3 nucleotides read TGTGCCAGCTCAAGAGGGGGCCCGTACCAAGAGACCCAGTACTTC.

This clonotype occurred many times. The chain links TRBV14 to TRBJ1-2; D gene ambiguous. Trimming removed 1 base from V and 4 bases from J, with 13 bases in between. This CDR3 has 15 amino acids. Germline-derived CDR1 and CDR2 are SGHDN and FVKESK. CDR3 nucleotides: TGTGCCAGCAGCCAAGGAAGTTGGCAGAGCTATGGCTACACCTTC. It encodes CASSQGSWQSYGYTF.

This chain joins TRBV7-2 and TRBJ2-1; D is possibly TRBD1 (6 bases). V shed 6 bases and J shed 0 bases, with 15 bases lying between them. The CDR3 contains 16 residues. CDR1 SGHTA and CDR2 FQGNSA come from the germline V gene. CDR3 coding DNA: TGTGCCAGCAGGTCAGCCGGGACATTCTCCTACAATGAGCAGTTCTTC. Translating it yields CASRSAGTFSYNEQFF. The variable domain in full, completed from reference TRBV7-2 and TRBJ2-1, reads GAGVSQSPSNKVTEKGKDVELRCDPISGHTALYWYRQSLGQGLEFLIYFQGNSAPDKSGLPSDRFSAERTGGSVSTLTIQRTQQEDSAVYLCASRSAGTFSYNEQFFGPGTRLTVL.

This clonotype was counted at least ten times. The rearrangement uses TRBV12-3 or TRBV12-4 and TRBJ1-1; 10 bases align to TRBD1. V lost 6 bases to trimming and J lost 4 bases; unmatched junction nucleotides: 8. The CDR3 consists of 15 residues. The CDR3 sequence: CASSPGTGEGTEAFF. CDR3 coding DNA: TGTGCCAGCAGCCCCGGGACAGGGGAGGGCACTGAAGCTTTCTTT.

The V gene is TRBV15, the J gene TRBJ2-3; D remains ambiguous. This CDR3 is 12 amino acids long. Germline CDR1 and CDR2: LNHNV and YYDKDF (reference sequence). V was shortened by 0 bases and J by 8 bases, with 6 bases between the two germline ends. The CDR3 loop reads CATSRDTPTQYF. CDR3 bases: TGTGCCACCAGCAGAGATACCCCTACGCAGTATTTT.

The chain employs TRBV5-4 and TRBJ1-1; no clear D gene. The germline V gene has CDR1 SGHNT and CDR2 YYREEE (reference sequence). This CDR3 region has 15 residues. Deletions cut 3 bases from V and 3 bases from J, with 15 bases between. This chain's CDR3 is CASSSRYSGDTEAFF. The CDR3 DNA follows: TGTGCCAGCAGCTCTCGTTATAGCGGGGACACTGAAGCTTTCTTT.

The CDR3, as DNA: TGCAGCGTAGGACAGGGGGAAAGTCAGCCCCAGCATTTT. Residues: CSVGQGESQPQHF. The chain joins TRBV29-1 to TRBJ1-5; 10 bases map to TRBD1. V trimming: 6 bases; J trimming: 6 bases; junction bases outside the gene matches: 5. The germline CDR1 and CDR2 sequences are SQVTM and ANQGSEA. The CDR3 consists of 13 residues.

The chain has TRBV18 and TRBJ1-1; D is unclear. Germline V gene lookup returns CDR1 KGHSH and CDR2 LQKENI. The CDR3 extends over 14 amino acids. V was cut by 3 bases and J by 1 base, with 9 bases left in between. DNA for the CDR3: TGTGCCAGCTCACCCCCTCTTGGGAACACTGAAGCTTTCTTT. Its protein product is CASSPPLGNTEAFF.

The table lists this clonotype with a few counts. The V call is TRBV10-3, the J call TRBJ1-1, with a tentative D call TRBD1 (5 bases). Looked up from germline, CDR1 is ENHRY and CDR2 is SYGVKD. With 6 bases removed from V and 4 bases from J, the gap between germline ends came to 15 bases. The CDR3 is 14 amino acids. The CDR3 loop reads CAIRDNRRSTEAFF. The CDR3 DNA sequence: TGTGCCATCAGGGACAACCGGAGGTCCACTGAAGCTTTCTTT.

This clonotype has at least ten counts. CDR3 sequence reads: CASSSRGVSYNSPLHF. CDR3 in DNA: TGTGCCAGCAGCTCCCGGGGAGTTTCCTATAATTCACCCCTCCACTTT. V is TRBV27 and J is TRBJ1-6; D call uncertain. Germline-derived CDR1 and CDR2 are MNHEY and SMNVEV (reference sequence). There are 16 residues in the CDR3. The V end lost 6 bases, the J end lost 1 base, and 13 bases lay between the germline ends.

This clonotype showed up many times. The chain couples TRBV2 to TRBJ1-6, with TRBD1 matching over 7 bases. The germline V gene has CDR1 SNHLY and CDR2 FYNNEI. CDR3 length: 17 amino acids. Trimming cost V 1 base and J 1 base; bases outside gene matches: 4. CDR3 in DNA: TGTGCCAGCAGTGAAGACAGGGGAAGGTCCTATAATTCACCCCTCCACTTT. Translation: CASSEDRGRSYNSPLHF. Variable domain in full (rest from reference TRBV2 and TRBJ1-6): EPEVTQTPSHQVTQMGQEVILRCVPISNHLYFYWYRQILGQKVEFLVSFYNNEISEKSEIFDDQFSVERPDGSNFTLKIRSTKLEDSAMYFCASSEDRGRSYNSPLHFGNGTRLTVT.